This is a list of T cell receptor beta chains from one sample in a study of T-cell reconstitution after alpha-beta-depleted transplantation in children. TCRdb reprocessed the PCR reads with MiXCR, giving one entry per CDR3 protein. The repertoire holds hundreds of thousands of distinct CDR3 sequences, with about an eighth as singletons. Here the sequenced sample was PBMCs, taken before TCRalphabeta/CD19-depleted stem cell transplant. These receptors were obtained from a girl aged 2 to 10 with congenital amegakaryocytic thrombocytopenia, due to receive a stem cell transplant. Both conserved end residues are part of each CDR3. A D gene is named only where the DNA matches it firmly. Rows give clone size only sometimes, using once, few, many, or a class for an expanded clone.

d_call	v_call	j_call	clone_size	cdr3_nt	cdr3_aa
.	TRBV5-1	TRBJ2-1	few	TGCGCCAGCAGCCCAGACGACTACAATGAGCAGTTCTTC	CASSPDDYNEQFF
TRBD2	TRBV5-1	TRBJ2-7	.	TGCGCCAGCAGCTTGGTGGGGACTAGCGGGAGCGCCTACGAGCAGTACTTC	CASSLVGTSGSAYEQYF
TRBD2	TRBV5-1	TRBJ2-3	few	TGCGCCAGCAGCTTATCACTAGCGGGAGGCACAGATACGCAGTATTTT	CASSLSLAGGTDTQYF
TRBD1	TRBV5-1	TRBJ1-2	.	TGCGCCAGCAGCTTGGCCGACAGGGGTAACTATGGCTACACCTTC	CASSLADRGNYGYTF
.	TRBV5-1	TRBJ2-5	many	TGCGCCAGCAGCTTGTTTAGCGGAGGACAAGAGACCCAGTACTTC	CASSLFSGGQETQYF
.	TRBV28	TRBJ1-5	few	TGTGCCAGCAAAGAGGGTGGCAATCAGCCCCAGCATTTT	CASKEGGNQPQHF
.	TRBV12-3/TRBV12-4	TRBJ2-4	.	TGTGCCAGCAGTGCAACCGGGACGCGGAAACTAGCCAAAAACATTCAGTACTTC	CASSATGTRKLAKNIQYF
.	TRBV5-4	TRBJ2-1	.	TGTGCCAGCAGAACCGGGGCTGAGCAGTTCTTC	CASRTGAEQFF
.	TRBV5-1	TRBJ1-2	.	TGCGCCACCTACCCGGAGCCAGGGACTGGCTACACCTTC	CATYPEPGTGYTF
.	TRBV5-1	TRBJ2-2	many	TGCGCCAGCAGCTTTAAAACTAGGGACACCGGGGAGCTGTTTTTT	CASSFKTRDTGELFF
.	TRBV28	TRBJ2-7	many	TGTGCCACCCTCTTGGGGAACGAGCAGTACTTC	CATLLGNEQYF
.	TRBV11-2	TRBJ2-7	few	TGTGCCAGCAGCTGGAGCCGGGCCGCCCGCGAGCAGTACTTC	CASSWSRAAREQYF
.	TRBV20-1	TRBJ1-2	many	TGCAGTGCCCATCGGGGGGGCTATGGCTACACCTTC	CSAHRGGYGYTF
.	TRBV5-5	TRBJ2-1	few	TGTGCCAGCAGCTTGTCGGTGGGGATCAGCTCCTACAATGAGCAGTTCTTC	CASSLSVGISSYNEQFF
.	TRBV5-1	TRBJ2-1	many	TGCGCCAGCAGCTCCGGGGCCTCGTACAATGAGCAGTTCTTC	CASSSGASYNEQFF
.	TRBV6-4	TRBJ2-3	.	TGTGCCAGCAGTGACCGGGGTAGCGTTGCCACAGATACGCAGTATTTT	CASSDRGSVATDTQYF
.	TRBV12-3/TRBV12-4	TRBJ2-6	few	TGTGCCAGCAGTTCCAGAGGAAAGAGCTCTGGGGCCAACGTCCTGACTTTC	CASSSRGKSSGANVLTF
.	TRBV27	TRBJ2-1	.	TGTGCCAGCAGGGAGGATGGAGCGATCGATGAGCAGTTCTTC	CASREDGAIDEQFF
.	TRBV6-2/TRBV6-3	TRBJ1-1	.	TGTGCCAGCAGTTATACGCGCTCAAGGAACACTGAAGCTTTCTTT	CASSYTRSRNTEAFF
.	TRBV7-9	TRBJ1-5	few	TGTGCCAGCAGCCCCGAGGGGCCGCTGGTGCCCCAGCATTTT	CASSPEGPLVPQHF
.	TRBV12-3/TRBV12-4	TRBJ2-7	.	TGTGCCAGCAGTTTCCGCCGAACCTACGAGCAGTACTTC	CASSFRRTYEQYF
.	TRBV20-1	TRBJ1-1	few	TGCAGTGCTAGCGCAGCTCTGGCCACTGAAGCTTTCTTT	CSASAALATEAFF
.	TRBV27	TRBJ2-2	few	TGTGCCAGCAGGACTACAGGGAGGTTAACCGGGGAGCTGTTTTTT	CASRTTGRLTGELFF
.	TRBV12-3/TRBV12-4	TRBJ2-2	few	TGTGCCAGCAGTTTTTTCTCCCCCGGGGAGCTGTTTTTT	CASSFFSPGELFF
.	TRBV28	TRBJ1-2	.	TGTGCCAGCAGTCTCTCGGGGGGGCCGACCTATGGCTACACCTTC	CASSLSGGPTYGYTF